This TCR beta chain originates from a study of blood T cell repertoires in COVID-19. Study-wide background: Donors in the United States, Italy and Spain gave samples during acute or convalescent COVID-19. Sources were T cells, B-cell-depleted T cells, or PBMCs; the material itself was cDNA or gDNA.

This CDR3 has 13 residues. Per germline, CDR1 LNHDA and CDR2 SQIVND (reference sequence). V was trimmed by 5 bases and J by 3 bases, leaving 9 bases between them. In the original workflow: Reference gene primer amplification in the assay estimated nucleated cell counts. Only in-frame clones appear in the TCRdb table, and some are missing; sequencing was by immunoSEQ multiplex PCR. The V and J calls and the clone size are those of that table, but D and trimming were determined from the DNA. The sample has 60,000 to 65,000 clones; around 83% are singletons. The sequenced sample consisted of peripheral blood. This sequence originates from a woman aged 55-69 years with acute or convalescent COVID-19. The V call is TRBV19, the J call TRBJ2-3; D ambiguous. CDR3 sequence: CASSPGSTDTQYF. The CDR3 region has the DNA TGTGCCAGTAGTCCAGGTTCGACAGATACGCAGTATTTT.